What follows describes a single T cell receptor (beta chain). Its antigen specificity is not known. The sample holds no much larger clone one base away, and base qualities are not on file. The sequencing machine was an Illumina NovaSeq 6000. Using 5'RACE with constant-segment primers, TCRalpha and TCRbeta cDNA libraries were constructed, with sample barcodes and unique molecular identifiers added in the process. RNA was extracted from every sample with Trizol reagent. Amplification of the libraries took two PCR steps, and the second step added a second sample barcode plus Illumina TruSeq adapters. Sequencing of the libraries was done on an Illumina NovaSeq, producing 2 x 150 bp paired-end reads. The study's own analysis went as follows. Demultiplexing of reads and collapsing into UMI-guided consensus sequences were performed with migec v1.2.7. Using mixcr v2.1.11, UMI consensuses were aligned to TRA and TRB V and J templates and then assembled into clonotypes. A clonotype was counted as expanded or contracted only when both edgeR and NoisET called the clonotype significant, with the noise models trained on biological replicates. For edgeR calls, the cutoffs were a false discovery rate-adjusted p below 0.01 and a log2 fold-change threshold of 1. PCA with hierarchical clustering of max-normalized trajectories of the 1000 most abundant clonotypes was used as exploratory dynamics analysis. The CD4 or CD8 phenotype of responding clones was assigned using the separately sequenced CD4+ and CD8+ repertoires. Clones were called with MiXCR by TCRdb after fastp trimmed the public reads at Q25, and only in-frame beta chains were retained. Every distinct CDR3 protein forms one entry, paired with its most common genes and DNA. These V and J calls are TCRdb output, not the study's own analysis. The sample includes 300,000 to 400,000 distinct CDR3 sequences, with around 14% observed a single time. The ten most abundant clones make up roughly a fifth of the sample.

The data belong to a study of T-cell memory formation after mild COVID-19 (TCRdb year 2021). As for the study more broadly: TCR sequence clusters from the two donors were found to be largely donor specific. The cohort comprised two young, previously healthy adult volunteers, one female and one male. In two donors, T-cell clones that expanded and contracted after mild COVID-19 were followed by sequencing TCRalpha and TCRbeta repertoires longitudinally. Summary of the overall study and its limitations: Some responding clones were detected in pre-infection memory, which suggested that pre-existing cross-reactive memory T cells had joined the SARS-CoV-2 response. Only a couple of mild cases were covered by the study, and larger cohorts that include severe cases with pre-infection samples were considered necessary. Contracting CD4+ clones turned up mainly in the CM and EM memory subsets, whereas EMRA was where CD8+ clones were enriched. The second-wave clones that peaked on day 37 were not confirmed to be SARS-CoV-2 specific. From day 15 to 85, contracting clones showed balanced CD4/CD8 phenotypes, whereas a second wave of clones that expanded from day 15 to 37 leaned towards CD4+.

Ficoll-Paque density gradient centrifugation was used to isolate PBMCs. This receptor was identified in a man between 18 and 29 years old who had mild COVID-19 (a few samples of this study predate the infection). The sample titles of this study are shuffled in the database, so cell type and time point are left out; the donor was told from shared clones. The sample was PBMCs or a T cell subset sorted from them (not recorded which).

The CDR3 sequence is CASSLVWWGLDTEAFF. In nucleotide form, the sequence is TGCGCCAGCAGCTTGGTCTGGTGGGGGCTTGACACTGAAGCTTTCTTT. In this chain, TRBV5-1 is recombined with TRBJ1-1, with TRBD1 perhaps the D gene, on 6 matching bases. The junction shows trimming of 0 bases on V and 3 bases on J, plus 15 bases between the germline ends. The germline V gene provides CDR1 SGHRS and CDR2 YFSETQ. Including the terminal cysteine and phenylalanine, the CDR3 comprises 16 residues. Left in the record is the CDR3 DNA by itself, 48 bases read in frame from the first base. Joined to the reference TRBV5-1 and TRBJ1-1 proteins, this CDR3 gives the full variable domain: KAGVTQTPRYLIKTRGQQVTLSCSPISGHRSVSWYQQTPGQGLQFLFEYFSETQRNKGNFPGRFSGRQFSNSRSEMNVSTLELGDSALYLCASSLVWWGLDTEAFFGQGTRLTVV.